This entry is about one TCR beta chain. Every contributor of samples was a Caucasian grown-up residing in Nashville, Tennessee. Authors' data handling: ImmunoSEQ sequences covered only the junction and lacked quality scores; filtering therefore differed. Measured with immunoSEQ multiplex PCR; TCRdb has only the in-frame clones, and not every one. V, J and clone size are taken as reported in that table, and D and trimming were inferred from the DNA itself. In the table there are some 2.1 million clones, roughly 96% of which are singletons. V was cut by 1 base and J by 6 bases, with 10 bases left in between. Germline CDR1 GTSNPN, CDR2 SVGIG (reference sequence). The CDR3 length is 13 residues. The sample originates from a study of shared clonotypes between healthy human individuals.

The J gene is TRBJ1-5, the V gene TRBV30; D is undetermined. The sequence was collected from a man aged 18 to 30 in good health. Sample: naive CD4+ T cells sorted from blood. The subset was: CD45RA+ positively selected. The CDR3 bases are TGTGCCTGGAGTGGGTCGGGTAGTCAGCCCCAGCATTTT. Amino acids: CAWSGSGSQPQHF.